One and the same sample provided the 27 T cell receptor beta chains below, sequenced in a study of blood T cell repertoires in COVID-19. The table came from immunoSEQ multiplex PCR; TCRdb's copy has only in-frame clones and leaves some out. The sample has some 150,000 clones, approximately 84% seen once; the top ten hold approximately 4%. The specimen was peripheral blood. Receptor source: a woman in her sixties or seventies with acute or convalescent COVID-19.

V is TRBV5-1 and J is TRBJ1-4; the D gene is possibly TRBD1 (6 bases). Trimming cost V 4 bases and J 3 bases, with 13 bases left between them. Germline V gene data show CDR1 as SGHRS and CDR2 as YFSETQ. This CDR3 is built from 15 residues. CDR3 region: CASSASGTPNEKLFF. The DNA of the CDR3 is TGCGCCAGCAGCGCCTCCGGGACACCTAATGAAAAACTGTTTTTT.

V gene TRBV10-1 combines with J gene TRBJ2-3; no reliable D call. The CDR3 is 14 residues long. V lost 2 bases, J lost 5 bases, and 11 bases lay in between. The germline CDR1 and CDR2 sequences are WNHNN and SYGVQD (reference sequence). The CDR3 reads CASSENQDVDTQYF. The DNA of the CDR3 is TGCGCCAGCAGTGAGAATCAGGATGTAGATACGCAGTATTTT.

The chain's CDR3 is CASTEGGLNTEAFF. The CDR3 nucleotides read TGTGCCAGCACCGAGGGAGGTCTTAACACTGAAGCTTTCTTT. V and J are TRBV2 and TRBJ1-1, with no clear D. CDR1 and CDR2 from the germline V gene are SNHLY and FYNNEI. The CDR3 is 14 amino acids. Between the trimmed V and J ends, which lost 7 bases and 2 bases, there was a span of 14 bases. The whole variable domain, filled in from reference TRBV2 and TRBJ1-1, reads EPEVTQTPSHQVTQMGQEVILRCVPISNHLYFYWYRQILGQKVEFLVSFYNNEISEKSEIFDDQFSVERPDGSNFTLKIRSTKLEDSAMYFCASTEGGLNTEAFFGQGTRLTVV.

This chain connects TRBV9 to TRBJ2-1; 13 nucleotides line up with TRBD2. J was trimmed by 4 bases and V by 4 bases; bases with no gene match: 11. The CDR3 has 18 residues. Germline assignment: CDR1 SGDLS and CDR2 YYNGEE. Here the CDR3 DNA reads TGTGCCAGCAGCCAGGGACTAGCGGGAAAGAGGGCATACAATGAGCAGTTCTTC. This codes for CASSQGLAGKRAYNEQFF.

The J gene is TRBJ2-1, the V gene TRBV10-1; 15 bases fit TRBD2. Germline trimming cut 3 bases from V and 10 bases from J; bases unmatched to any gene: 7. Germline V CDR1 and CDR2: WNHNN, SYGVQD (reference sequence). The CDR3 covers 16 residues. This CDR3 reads CASSDGTSGRLKEQFF. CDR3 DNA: TGCGCCAGCAGTGACGGGACTAGCGGGAGGTTAAAGGAGCAGTTCTTC.

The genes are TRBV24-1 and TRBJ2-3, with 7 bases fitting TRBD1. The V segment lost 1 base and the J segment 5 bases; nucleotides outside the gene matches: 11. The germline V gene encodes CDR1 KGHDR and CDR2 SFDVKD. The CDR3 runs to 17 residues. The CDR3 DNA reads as TGTGCCACCAGTGATTTTTTAGGGGGCGCTGGGATAGATACGCAGTATTTT. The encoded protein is CATSDFLGGAGIDTQYF.

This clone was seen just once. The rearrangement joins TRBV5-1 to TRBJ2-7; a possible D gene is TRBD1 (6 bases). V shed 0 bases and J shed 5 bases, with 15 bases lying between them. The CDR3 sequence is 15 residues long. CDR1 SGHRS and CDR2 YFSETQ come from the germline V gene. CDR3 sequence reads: CASSLGAGVRDEQYF. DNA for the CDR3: TGCGCCAGCAGCTTGGGAGCAGGGGTACGCGACGAGCAGTACTTC.

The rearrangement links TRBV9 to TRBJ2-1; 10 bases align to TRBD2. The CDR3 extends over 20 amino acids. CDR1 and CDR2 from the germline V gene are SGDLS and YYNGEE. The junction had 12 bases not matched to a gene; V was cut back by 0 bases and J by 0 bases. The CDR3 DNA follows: TGTGCCAGCAGCGTAGGGGGACTAGCGAAAACCGGGAGCTCCTACAATGAGCAGTTCTTC. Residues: CASSVGGLAKTGSSYNEQFF.

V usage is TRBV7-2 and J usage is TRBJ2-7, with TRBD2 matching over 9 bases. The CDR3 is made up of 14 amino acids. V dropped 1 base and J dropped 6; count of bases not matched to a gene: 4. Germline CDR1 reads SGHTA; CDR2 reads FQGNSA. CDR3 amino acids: CASSLGPREGEQYF. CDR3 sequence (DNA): TGTGCCAGCAGCTTAGGGCCGCGGGAGGGCGAGCAGTACTTC.

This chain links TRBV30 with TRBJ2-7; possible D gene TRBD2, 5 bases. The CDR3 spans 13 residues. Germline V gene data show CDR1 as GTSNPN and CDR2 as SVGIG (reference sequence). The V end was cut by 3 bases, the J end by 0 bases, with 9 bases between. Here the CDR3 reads CAWSADYSYEQYF. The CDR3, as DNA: TGTGCCTGGAGCGCCGACTACTCCTACGAGCAGTACTTC.

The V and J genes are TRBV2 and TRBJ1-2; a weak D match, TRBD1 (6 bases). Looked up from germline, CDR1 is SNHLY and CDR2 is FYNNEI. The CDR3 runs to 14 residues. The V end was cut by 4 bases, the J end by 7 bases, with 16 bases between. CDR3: CASSGTGKMSGYTF. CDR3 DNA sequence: TGTGCCAGCAGTGGTACAGGGAAGATGAGTGGCTACACCTTC.

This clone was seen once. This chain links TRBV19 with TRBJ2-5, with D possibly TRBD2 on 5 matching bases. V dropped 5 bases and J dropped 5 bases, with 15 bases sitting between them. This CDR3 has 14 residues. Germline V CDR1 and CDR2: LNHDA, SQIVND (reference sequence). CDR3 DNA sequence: TGTGCCAGTAGTCCCGGACTCCTCCGGGAGACCCAGTACTTC. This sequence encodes CASSPGLLRETQYF. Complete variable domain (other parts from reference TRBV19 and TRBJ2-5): DGGITQSPKYLFRKEGQNVTLSCEQNLNHDAMYWYRQDPGQGLRLIYYSQIVNDFQKGDIAEGYSVSREKKESFPLTVTSAQKNPTAFYLCASSPGLLRETQYFGPGTRLLVL.

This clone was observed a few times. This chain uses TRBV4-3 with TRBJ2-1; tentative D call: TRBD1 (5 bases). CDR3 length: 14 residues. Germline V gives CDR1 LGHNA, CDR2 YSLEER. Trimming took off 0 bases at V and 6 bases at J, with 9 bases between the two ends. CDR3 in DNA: TGCGCCAGCAGCCAAGACAGGGCTGGCAATGAGCAGTTCTTC. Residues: CASSQDRAGNEQFF.

This CDR3 reads CAISESVSVVGEQYF. In DNA form, the CDR3 reads TGTGCCATCAGTGAGTCGGTAAGCGTTGTGGGTGAGCAGTACTTC. The rearrangement links TRBV10-3 to TRBJ2-7, with D unresolved. The CDR3 extends over 15 amino acids. Germline V gene sequence: CDR1 ENHRY, CDR2 SYGVKD. Deletions cut 0 bases from V and 7 bases from J, with 16 bases between.

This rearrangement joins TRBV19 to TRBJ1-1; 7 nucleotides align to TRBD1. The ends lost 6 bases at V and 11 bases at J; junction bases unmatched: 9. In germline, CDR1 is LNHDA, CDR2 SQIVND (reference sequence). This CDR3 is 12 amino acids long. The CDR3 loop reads CASRRQGGRAFF. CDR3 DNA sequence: TGTGCCAGTAGAAGACAGGGCGGGAGGGCTTTCTTT.

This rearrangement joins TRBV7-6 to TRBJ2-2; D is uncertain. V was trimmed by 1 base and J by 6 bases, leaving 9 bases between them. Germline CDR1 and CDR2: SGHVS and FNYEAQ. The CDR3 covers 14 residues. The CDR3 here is CASSLVYLPGELFF. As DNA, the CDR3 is TGTGCCAGCAGCTTAGTGTACTTACCCGGGGAGCTGTTTTTT. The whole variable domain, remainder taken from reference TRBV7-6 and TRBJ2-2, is GAGVSQSPRYKVTKRGQDVALRCDPISGHVSLYWYRQALGQGPEFLTYFNYEAQQDKSGLPNDRFSAERPEGSISTLTIQRTEQRDSAMYRCASSLVYLPGELFFGEGSRLTVL.

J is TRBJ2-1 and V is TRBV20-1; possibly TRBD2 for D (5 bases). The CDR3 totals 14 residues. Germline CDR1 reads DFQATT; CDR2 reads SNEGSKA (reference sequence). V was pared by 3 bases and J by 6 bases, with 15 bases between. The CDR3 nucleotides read TGCAGTGCTAGTCCTATAACTAGGACCAATGAGCAGTTCTTC. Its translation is CSASPITRTNEQFF.

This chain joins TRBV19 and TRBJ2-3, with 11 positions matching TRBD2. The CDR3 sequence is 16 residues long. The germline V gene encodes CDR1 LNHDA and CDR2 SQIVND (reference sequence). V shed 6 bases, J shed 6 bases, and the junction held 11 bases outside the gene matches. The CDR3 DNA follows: TGTGCCAGTAGCGAGCCTAGCGGGAGGACCCTGGATACGCAGTATTTT. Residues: CASSEPSGRTLDTQYF.

The CDR3 protein is CATSRDRVTVLDYGYTF. The CDR3 nucleotides are TGTGCCACCAGCAGAGACAGGGTGACAGTTTTGGACTATGGCTACACCTTC. The chain is built from TRBV15 and TRBJ1-2; a possible D gene is TRBD1 (5 bases). Trimming stripped 0 bases from V and 3 bases from J, with 17 bases between. The CDR3 sequence is 17 residues long. CDR1 and CDR2 (germline): LNHNV, YYDKDF (reference sequence).

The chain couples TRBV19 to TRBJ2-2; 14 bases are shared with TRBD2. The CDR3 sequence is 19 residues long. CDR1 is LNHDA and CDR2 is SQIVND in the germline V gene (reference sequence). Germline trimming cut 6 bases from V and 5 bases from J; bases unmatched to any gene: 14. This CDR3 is CASRNRGPGLAGVTGELFF. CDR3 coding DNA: TGTGCCAGTAGAAACCGAGGACCGGGACTAGCGGGAGTAACCGGGGAGCTGTTTTTT.

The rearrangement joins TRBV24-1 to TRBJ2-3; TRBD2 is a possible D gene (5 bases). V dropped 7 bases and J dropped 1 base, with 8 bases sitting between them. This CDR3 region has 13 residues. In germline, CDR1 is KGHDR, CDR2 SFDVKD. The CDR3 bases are TGTGCCACCAGGGACTCCCGCACAGATACGCAGTATTTT. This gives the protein CATRDSRTDTQYF.

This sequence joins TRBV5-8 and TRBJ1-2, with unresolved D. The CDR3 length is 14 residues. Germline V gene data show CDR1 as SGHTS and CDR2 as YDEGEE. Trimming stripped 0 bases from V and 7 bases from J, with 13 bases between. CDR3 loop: CASSLGQRGFGYTF. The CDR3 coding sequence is TGTGCCAGCAGCTTGGGCCAGAGAGGGTTTGGCTACACCTTC.

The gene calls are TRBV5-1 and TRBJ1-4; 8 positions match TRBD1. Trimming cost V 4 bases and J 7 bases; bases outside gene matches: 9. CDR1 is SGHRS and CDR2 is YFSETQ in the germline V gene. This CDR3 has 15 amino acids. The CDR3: CASSLGQGLREKLFF. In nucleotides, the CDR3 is TGCGCCAGCAGCCTCGGACAGGGTCTGCGTGAAAAACTGTTTTTT.

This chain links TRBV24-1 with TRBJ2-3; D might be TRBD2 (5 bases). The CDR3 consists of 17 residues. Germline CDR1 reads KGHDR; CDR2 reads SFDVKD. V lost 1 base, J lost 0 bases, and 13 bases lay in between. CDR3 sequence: CATSDFGLGVSTDTQYF. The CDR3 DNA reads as TGTGCCACCAGTGATTTCGGACTTGGCGTTAGCACAGATACGCAGTATTTT.

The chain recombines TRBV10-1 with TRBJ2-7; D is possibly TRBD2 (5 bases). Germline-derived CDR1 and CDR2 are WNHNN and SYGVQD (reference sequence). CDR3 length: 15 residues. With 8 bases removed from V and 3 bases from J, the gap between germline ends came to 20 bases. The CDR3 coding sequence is TGCGCCAGCCCGGAATCTTTAGAAGCGGTCTACGAGCAGTACTTC. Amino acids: CASPESLEAVYEQYF.

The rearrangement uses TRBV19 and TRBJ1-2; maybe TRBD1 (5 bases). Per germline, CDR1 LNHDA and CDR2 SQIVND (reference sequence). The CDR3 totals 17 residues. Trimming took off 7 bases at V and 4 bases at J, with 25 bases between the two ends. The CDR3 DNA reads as TGTGCCAGTACCCCCTCCCCCCAGACAGACGGATTCTATGGCTACACCTTC. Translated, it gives CASTPSPQTDGFYGYTF.

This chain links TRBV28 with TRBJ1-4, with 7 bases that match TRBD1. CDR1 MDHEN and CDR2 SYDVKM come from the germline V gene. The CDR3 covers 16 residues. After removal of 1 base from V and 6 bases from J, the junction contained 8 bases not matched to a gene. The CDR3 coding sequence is TGTGCCAGCAGTTTATCGAGGGGGCGCGGTGATGAAAAACTGTTTTTT. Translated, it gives CASSLSRGRGDEKLFF.